The 22 T cell receptor beta chains in this list originate from one sample, sequenced in a study of CD8+ T cells in alopecia areata. RNA extraction was followed by reverse transcription into cDNA, which acted as the sequencing template. Clones were read by immunoSEQ multiplex PCR, and TCRdb kept only the in-frame ones, dropping some. The repertoire has tens of thousands of clones, 60% of them found once; the top ten carry under 20%. The material was CD8+ T cells sorted from blood, obtained at week 0. These receptors were collected from a human donor with alopecia areata.

J is TRBJ2-3 and V is TRBV6-5, with TRBD2 identical over 12 bases. Germline-derived CDR1 and CDR2 are MNHEY and SVGAGI. The trim removed 6 bases at V and 4 bases at J, leaving 5 bases unmatched. The CDR3 is 15 residues long. The CDR3, as DNA: TGTGCCAGCAGCCAAGGACTAGCGGGGTCAGATACGCAGTATTTT. Translating it yields CASSQGLAGSDTQYF.

The chain carries TRBV29-1 and TRBJ2-5; D gene ambiguous. Per the germline V gene, CDR1 is SQVTM and CDR2 is ANQGSEA. The length of the CDR3 is 14 residues. The V and J ends lost 5 bases and 1 base respectively, with 14 bases between them. The CDR3 sequence is CSVTVRLTQETQYF. Written as DNA, the CDR3 is TGCAGCGTTACTGTTAGGCTGACCCAAGAGACCCAGTACTTC.

The V call is TRBV28, the J call TRBJ2-3; D remains ambiguous. The ends were cut back, 8 bases at V and 2 bases at J, with 17 bases in the middle. Germline CDR1 reads MDHEN; CDR2 reads SYDVKM. This CDR3 is built from 15 residues. CDR3 coding DNA: TGTGCCAGCGGACGACAAACGATACTCACAGATACGCAGTATTTT. Protein product: CASGRQTILTDTQYF.

J is TRBJ1-2 and V is TRBV13, with TRBD1 identical over 10 bases. V was clipped by 5 bases and J by 5 bases; unmatched bases: 8. CDR1 and CDR2 from the germline V gene are PRHDT and FYEKMQ (reference sequence). CDR3 size: 15 residues. The CDR3 protein is CASSGGTGDRYGYTF. The CDR3 region has the DNA TGTGCCAGCAGCGGGGGGACAGGGGATCGGTATGGCTACACCTTC.

The V and J genes are TRBV2 and TRBJ2-6, with no clear D. Trimming took 7 bases from V and 5 from J, leaving 9 bases between them. The germline V gene encodes CDR1 SNHLY and CDR2 FYNNEI. The CDR3 extends over 13 amino acids. The CDR3 coding sequence is TGTGCCAGCATCGGCCTCTGGGCCAACGTCCTGACTTTC. This codes for CASIGLWANVLTF.

The chain recombines TRBV29-1 with TRBJ2-1; 9 positions match TRBD2. This CDR3 is 14 amino acids long. Germline V gene lookup returns CDR1 SQVTM and CDR2 ANQGSEA. The chain's CDR3 is CSHDPTSGYNEQFF. The CDR3 nucleotides read TGCAGTCACGACCCGACTAGCGGCTACAATGAGCAGTTCTTC.

In its sample, this clone was seen a few times. This chain joins TRBV27 and TRBJ1-1; no definite D call. This CDR3 has 11 amino acids. V lost 7 bases and J 5 bases, leaving 8 bases between the germline ends. In germline, CDR1 is MNHEY, CDR2 SMNVEV (reference sequence). CDR3 DNA sequence: TGTGCCAGCATGGCGGGAACTGAAGCTTTCTTT. This codes for CASMAGTEAFF.

V gene TRBV29-1 combines with J gene TRBJ2-7; D is possibly TRBD1 (8 bases). Trimming took off 3 bases at V and 4 bases at J, with 13 bases between the two ends. Per germline, CDR1 SQVTM and CDR2 ANQGSEA. The CDR3 loop spans 13 amino acids. As DNA, the CDR3 is TGCAGCGTTGAGACAGGGGAGGGGTACGAGCAGTACTTC. It translates to CSVETGEGYEQYF.

The genes are TRBV7-8 and TRBJ2-3; no definite D call. In germline, CDR1 is SGHVS, CDR2 FQNEAQ. V was clipped by 2 bases and J by 3 bases, with 12 bases between them. The CDR3 consists of 15 residues. The CDR3 DNA sequence: TGTGCCAGCAGCTTAATGGTGGAGCGAACAGATACGCAGTATTTT. It yields the protein CASSLMVERTDTQYF.

The chain is built from TRBV27 and TRBJ2-2; D is possibly TRBD1 or TRBD2 (6 bases each). Germline lookup yields CDR1 MNHEY and CDR2 SMNVEV (reference sequence). V gave up 4 bases and J gave up 2 bases, with 17 bases separating them. This CDR3 contains 17 residues. The CDR3 reads CASSSSLWGANTGELFF. DNA for the CDR3: TGTGCCAGCAGTTCGTCCCTCTGGGGGGCCAACACCGGGGAGCTGTTTTTT.

The chain joins TRBV5-4 to TRBJ2-5, with 10 bases lining up with TRBD2. Germline-derived CDR1 and CDR2 are SGHNT and YYREEE (reference sequence). CDR3 length equals 17 residues. The V segment lost 4 bases and the J segment 11 bases; nucleotides outside the gene matches: 20. CDR3 protein: CASSIRPRTSGAGEQYF. The CDR3 bases are TGTGCCAGCAGCATCCGACCCCGTACTAGCGGGGCCGGGGAGCAGTACTTC.

The V call is TRBV20-1, the J call TRBJ2-7; the D is unclear. The CDR3 has 9 residues. Germline V lookup: CDR1 DFQATT, CDR2 SNEGSKA (reference sequence). The V and J ends lost 7 bases and 9 bases respectively, with 10 bases between them. The CDR3: CSVPRGQYF. The CDR3 DNA reads as TGCAGTGTTCCGCGAGGGCAGTACTTC.

This chain links TRBV7-9 with TRBJ2-6; no firm D call. Trimming left V 5 bases short and J 6 bases short, with 20 bases between. From germline, CDR1 is SEHNR and CDR2 FQNEAQ (reference sequence). The CDR3 length is 17 residues. Here the CDR3 DNA reads TGTGCCAGCAGCCGTCTCCGGGCCACTCTATCGGCCAACGTCCTGACTTTC. Its protein product is CASSRLRATLSANVLTF.

The rearrangement links TRBV7-2 to TRBJ2-7, with 9 bases that match TRBD2. CDR1 and CDR2 (germline): SGHTA, FQGNSA. The CDR3 consists of 16 residues. The ends lost 5 bases at V and 5 bases at J; junction bases unmatched: 13. This chain's CDR3 is CASSAGPGTSYDEQYF. DNA of the CDR3: TGTGCCAGCAGCGCAGGGCCCGGGACTAGCTATGACGAGCAGTACTTC.

This clone was recorded at least ten times. The chain employs TRBV6-5 and TRBJ1-1; D is uncertain. Germline lookup yields CDR1 MNHEY and CDR2 SVGAGI. V gave up 0 bases and J gave up 4 bases, with 9 bases separating them. CDR3 length: 14 amino acids. The CDR3 reads CASSYSDGPTEAFF. In DNA form, the CDR3 reads TGTGCCAGCAGTTACTCGGACGGCCCCACTGAAGCTTTCTTT.

The chain couples TRBV30 to TRBJ1-1; the match to TRBD1 covers 7 bases. Losses at the gene ends were 4 bases for V and 5 bases for J; bases not matched to a gene: 4. This CDR3 contains 12 residues. Per the germline V gene, CDR1 is GTSNPN and CDR2 is SVGIG (reference sequence). In nucleotides, the CDR3 is TGTGCCTGGAACGACAGGGCAACTGAAGCTTTCTTT. Its protein is CAWNDRATEAFF.

J is TRBJ2-5 and V is TRBV27; no reliable D call. V shed 4 bases and J shed 1 base, with 10 bases lying between them. The CDR3 totals 14 residues. CDR1 and CDR2 (germline): MNHEY, SMNVEV (reference sequence). The CDR3 reads CASSSQYSQETQYF. DNA of the CDR3: TGTGCCAGCAGTTCCCAATACTCCCAAGAGACCCAGTACTTC.

In this sample, this clone turned up a few times. The chain has TRBV6-5 and TRBJ2-3; perhaps TRBD2 as D (5 bases). V was shortened by 5 bases and J by 4 bases, with 13 bases between the two germline ends. Looked up from germline, CDR1 is MNHEY and CDR2 is SVGAGI. The CDR3 loop spans 14 amino acids. The CDR3 sequence is CASSDGVGADTQYF. The CDR3 coding sequence is TGTGCCAGCAGTGACGGGGTTGGCGCAGATACGCAGTATTTT.

The chain couples TRBV10-3 to TRBJ2-3; possible D gene TRBD1, 6 bases. CDR1 and CDR2 (germline): ENHRY, SYGVKD. The CDR3 runs to 15 residues. The ends were cut back, 0 bases at V and 4 bases at J, with 11 bases in the middle. The CDR3 nucleotides read TGTGCCATCAGTGAGTCCCTACAGGGTGCAGATACGCAGTATTTT. Its translation is CAISESLQGADTQYF.

The chain carries TRBV30 and TRBJ2-1; D possibly corresponds to TRBD2 (6 bases). V was pared by 7 bases and J by 1 base, with 14 bases between. From germline, CDR1 is GTSNPN and CDR2 SVGIG (reference sequence). This CDR3 is 14 amino acids long. CDR3 nucleotide sequence: TGTGCCTTGGCTACGGGGAGGTCCTACAATGAGCAGTTCTTC. Protein sequence: CALATGRSYNEQFF.

The chain is built from TRBV27 and TRBJ2-5; D is uncertain. CDR1 is MNHEY, CDR2 SMNVEV, per germline (reference sequence). The CDR3 runs to 13 residues. V was clipped by 5 bases and J by 5 bases, with 12 bases between them. The CDR3 sequence: CASSPLMGETQYF. The CDR3 DNA sequence: TGTGCCAGCAGTCCCCTAATGGGGGAGACCCAGTACTTC.

V is TRBV29-1 and J is TRBJ2-1; 8 nucleotides agree with TRBD1. There are 15 residues in the CDR3. The trim removed 3 bases at V and 4 bases at J, leaving 8 bases unmatched. CDR1 is SQVTM and CDR2 is ANQGSEA in the germline V gene. The CDR3 region is CSVEVQGVLYNEQFF. Written as DNA, the CDR3 is TGCAGCGTTGAGGTACAGGGGGTTCTTTACAATGAGCAGTTCTTC.